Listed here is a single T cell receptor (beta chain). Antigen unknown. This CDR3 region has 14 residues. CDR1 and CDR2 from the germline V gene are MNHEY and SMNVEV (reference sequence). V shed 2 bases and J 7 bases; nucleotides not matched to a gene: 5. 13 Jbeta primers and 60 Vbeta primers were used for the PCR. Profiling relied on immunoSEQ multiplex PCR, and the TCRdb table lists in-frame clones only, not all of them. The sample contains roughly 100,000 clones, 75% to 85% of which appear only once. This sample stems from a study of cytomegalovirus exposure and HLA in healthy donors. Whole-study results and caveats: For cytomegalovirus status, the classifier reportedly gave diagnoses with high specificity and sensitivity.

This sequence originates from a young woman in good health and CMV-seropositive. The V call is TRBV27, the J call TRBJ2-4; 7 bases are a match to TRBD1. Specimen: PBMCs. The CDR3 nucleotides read TGTGCCAGCAGTTTAGGAGGACAGGTTAACATTCAGTACTTC. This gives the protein CASSLGGQVNIQYF.